At least ten counts were recorded for the clone carrying this T cell receptor (beta chain). Its antigen is not known. The sample comes from a study of T cell repertoires in cytomegalovirus infection. The study's findings and limits: Carriage of CMV together with the relevant HLA was identifiable through cumulative public TCR beta family frequency.

One entry per CDR3 protein, called by TCRdb with MiXCR from the reads. The sample has about 310,000 distinct CDR3 sequences, 17% seen once. The CDR3 has 16 residues. CDR1 and CDR2 (germline): SGHTA, FQGNSA. V lost 1 base, J lost 4 bases, and 16 bases lay in between. Sequenced: PBMCs. The chain carries TRBV7-2 and TRBJ1-1; perhaps TRBD1 as D (6 bases). The sequence derives from a human donor in good health (CMV status not recorded). Some clones in this sample may be carry-over from other donors' samples. CDR3 nucleotide sequence: TGTGCCAGCAGCTTAGTCCACAGGGCACCGAGCACTGAAGCTTTCTTT. This translates into CASSLVHRAPSTEAFF.